These 5 T cell receptor beta chains came from one sample sequenced in a study of blood T cell repertoires in COVID-19. TCRdb's copy holds only in-frame clones and misses some; the assay was immunoSEQ multiplex PCR. The sample holds approximately 240,000 clones, approximately 90% seen once. The sequenced material came from peripheral blood. The receptors were sampled from a woman aged 18-29 years who had recovered from COVID-19.

V is TRBV19 and J is TRBJ1-3, with D possibly matching TRBD1 (5 bases). Germline V gene lookup returns CDR1 LNHDA and CDR2 SQIVND (reference sequence). CDR3 size: 15 residues. Trimming cost V 2 bases and J 0 bases, with 8 bases left between them. This CDR3 reads CASSITGNSGNTIYF. CDR3 DNA sequence: TGTGCCAGTAGTATAACAGGAAACTCTGGAAACACCATATATTTT.

The chain's CDR3 is CASRLVLFRAQPQHF. The CDR3 bases are TGTGCAAGTCGCTTAGTTCTGTTCAGGGCTCAGCCCCAGCATTTT. The rearrangement uses TRBV12-2 and TRBJ1-5; TRBD1 is the table's D call and was not checked against the DNA. TRBV12-2 is a pseudogene locus. The length of the CDR3 is 15 residues.

The chain is built from TRBV5-4 and TRBJ2-7; unclear D gene. V dropped 3 bases and J dropped 2 bases, with 3 bases sitting between them. Germline CDR1 SGHNT, CDR2 YYREEE (reference sequence). CDR3 length: 11 amino acids. The CDR3 region is CASSSAYEQYF. In DNA, the CDR3 is TGTGCCAGCAGCTCCGCCTACGAGCAGTACTTC.

The rearrangement links TRBV9 to TRBJ2-1, with 8 nucleotides matching TRBD1. The V and J ends lost 3 bases and 5 bases, in that order; junction bases with no gene match: 4. CDR1 and CDR2 from the germline V gene are SGDLS and YYNGEE. The CDR3 extends over 14 amino acids. Here the CDR3 DNA reads TGTGCCAGCAGCGGGGGGACAGGTAACAATGAGCAGTTCTTC. Encoded protein: CASSGGTGNNEQFF.

The chain employs TRBV19 and TRBJ2-3; TRBD2 matches at 11 bases. Germline lookup yields CDR1 LNHDA and CDR2 SQIVND (reference sequence). This CDR3 spans 14 amino acids. V gave up 8 bases and J gave up 4 bases; unmatched junction bases: 5. The CDR3 here is CASSSGRHADTQYF. Here the CDR3 DNA reads TGTGCCAGTTCTAGCGGGAGGCACGCAGATACGCAGTATTTT.